These 20 T cell receptor beta chains came from one sample sequenced in a study of beta chain features in type 1 diabetes. Study findings and constraints: All four CD4+ subsets of Type 1 diabetes patients contained TCRB CDR3s that were moderately but significantly shorter.

Antigens of these TCRs are unknown. Every bit of the isolated RNA underwent reverse transcription, so sequencing read expressed TCRB transcripts. Some clones are missing from TCRdb's copy, which holds only in-frame ones; the method was immunoSEQ multiplex PCR. The sample has roughly 180,000 clones, roughly 8% seen once. Sequenced input: central memory CD4+ T cells from blood. The receptors stem from a woman aged 40-49 years with type 1 diabetes.

The CDR3 DNA reads as TGTGCCAGCAGCCCATCAGTGAACACTGAAGCTTTCTTT. Amino acid sequence: CASSPSVNTEAFF. This chain links TRBV7-2 with TRBJ1-1; D remains ambiguous. Germline V lookup: CDR1 SGHTA, CDR2 FQGNSA. The V end lost 5 bases, the J end lost 0 bases, and 7 bases lay between the germline ends. The CDR3 length is 13 residues. Combining the CDR3 with reference TRBV7-2 and TRBJ1-1 gives the whole variable domain GAGVSQSPSNKVTEKGKDVELRCDPISGHTALYWYRQSLGQGLEFLIYFQGNSAPDKSGLPSDRFSAERTGGSVSTLTIQRTQQEDSAVYLCASSPSVNTEAFFGQGTRLTVV.

In this sample, this clone turned up a few times. This rearrangement joins TRBV10-3 to TRBJ2-7; 9 nucleotides agree with TRBD1. CDR3 length: 13 amino acids. Per germline, CDR1 ENHRY and CDR2 SYGVKD. V dropped 7 bases and J dropped 5; count of bases not matched to a gene: 6. In nucleotides, the CDR3 is TGTGCCATCACCGGGGACAGGGCCAACGAGCAGTACTTC. As protein: CAITGDRANEQYF.

This clone was counted only a few times. The chain is built from TRBV5-1 and TRBJ1-2; TRBD1 agrees at 7 bases. Germline trimming cut 5 bases from V and 3 bases from J; bases unmatched to any gene: 4. Germline loops: CDR1 SGHRS, CDR2 YFSETQ. CDR3 length: 13 amino acids. In DNA, the CDR3 is TGCGCCAGCAGACTTACAGGGGACTATGGCTACACCTTC. Amino acid sequence: CASRLTGDYGYTF.

A few counts support this clone. The chain combines TRBV9 with TRBJ2-2; 8 nucleotides line up with TRBD2. The CDR3 is 18 amino acids. V was clipped by 4 bases and J by 1 base; unmatched bases: 12. The germline CDR1 and CDR2 sequences are SGDLS and YYNGEE. The CDR3 bases are TGTGCCAGCAGCCCCCACATAACTAGCGGACTGAACACCGGGGAGCTGTTTTTT. Translated: CASSPHITSGLNTGELFF.

CDR3 sequence: CASSLKLAGRNEQYF. The CDR3 region has the DNA TGTGCCAGCAGCTTGAAACTAGCGGGAAGGAACGAGCAGTACTTC. The chain joins TRBV5-4 to TRBJ2-7, with 10 bases fitting TRBD2. The CDR3 length is 15 residues. Germline assignment: CDR1 SGHNT and CDR2 YYREEE (reference sequence). Unmatched junction bases numbered 6, after V lost 1 base and J lost 5 bases.

This chain joins TRBV7-9 and TRBJ1-4; D might be TRBD1 (5 bases). The V end lost 1 base, the J end lost 8 bases, and 8 bases lay between the germline ends. Looked up from germline, CDR1 is SEHNR and CDR2 is FQNEAQ (reference sequence). This CDR3 is 13 amino acids long. The CDR3 DNA reads TGTGCCAGCAGCTTAGTTGGGGCCGAAAAACTGTTTTTT. Its protein is CASSLVGAEKLFF.

This clone was observed a handful of times. This sequence joins TRBV29-1 and TRBJ2-3; TRBD2 matches 11 bases. J lost 1 base, V lost 6 bases, and 3 bases had no gene match. This CDR3 contains 14 residues. CDR1 is SQVTM and CDR2 is ANQGSEA in the germline V gene. CDR3 DNA: TGCAGCGTGCAACTAGCGGGAGGCACAGATACGCAGTATTTT. Translation gives CSVQLAGGTDTQYF.

A few counts support this clone. V usage is TRBV6-5 and J usage is TRBJ1-2; D not certain. The germline CDR1 and CDR2 sequences are MNHEY and SVGAGI. This CDR3 is built from 13 residues. V dropped 5 bases and J dropped 7 bases, with 14 bases sitting between them. This chain's CDR3 is CASSTRVYGGYTF. For the CDR3, the DNA is TGTGCCAGCAGTACGAGGGTCTACGGTGGCTACACCTTC.

V usage is TRBV10-3 and J usage is TRBJ2-7; 8 nucleotides align to TRBD2. Germline CDR1 ENHRY, CDR2 SYGVKD. The V segment lost 6 bases and the J segment 6 bases; nucleotides outside the gene matches: 10. This CDR3 comprises 14 residues. DNA for the CDR3: TGTGCCATCAGCCGGGGGGGGCTCTCTTCCGAGCAGTACTTC. Translated, it gives CAISRGGLSSEQYF.

The chain carries TRBV13 and TRBJ1-1; possible D gene TRBD1, 6 bases. Germline V CDR1 and CDR2: PRHDT, FYEKMQ (reference sequence). V was pared by 6 bases and J by 4 bases, with 24 bases between. The CDR3 has 17 residues. CDR3 in amino acids: CASRVGGGARWSTEAFF. CDR3 nucleotide sequence: TGTGCCAGCAGGGTCGGAGGGGGGGCGAGGTGGAGCACTGAAGCTTTCTTT.

V is TRBV5-6 and J is TRBJ1-2, with 10 bases aligning to TRBD1. Germline V CDR1 and CDR2: SGHDT, YYEEEE. This CDR3 is 15 amino acids long. V shed 3 bases, J shed 0 bases, and the junction held 2 bases outside the gene matches. DNA for the CDR3: TGTGCCAGCAGCTCGACAGGGGGCTCTAACTATGGCTACACCTTC. Its translation is CASSSTGGSNYGYTF.

This clone was observed a handful of times. V usage is TRBV5-6 and J usage is TRBJ1-2; D gene ambiguous. The V end lost 3 bases, the J end lost 0 bases, and 12 bases lay between the germline ends. The germline V gene has CDR1 SGHDT and CDR2 YYEEEE. CDR3 length: 15 residues. As DNA, the CDR3 is TGTGCCAGCAGCTCGTCGGGTGGATCTAACTATGGCTACACCTTC. Protein sequence: CASSSSGGSNYGYTF.

There are many counts of this clone. The DNA of the CDR3 is TGTGCCTGGAGTGAGGGGGTCCCTGAAGCTTTCTTT. This gives the protein CAWSEGVPEAFF. V and J are TRBV30 and TRBJ1-1, with D tentatively TRBD1 (6 bases). V shed 1 base and J shed 6 bases, with 9 bases lying between them. The CDR3 is 12 residues long. Germline V gene lookup returns CDR1 GTSNPN and CDR2 SVGIG (reference sequence). Combining the CDR3 with reference TRBV30 and TRBJ1-1 gives the whole variable domain SQTIHQWPATLVQPVGSPLSLECTVEGTSNPNLYWYRQAAGRGLQLLFYSVGIGQISSEVPQNLSASRPQDRQFILSSKKLLLSDSGFYLCAWSEGVPEAFFGQGTRLTVV.

This clone has a handful of counts. The rearrangement joins TRBV5-8 to TRBJ1-2; TRBD1 aligns across 8 bases. CDR3 length: 13 amino acids. V was pared by 5 bases and J by 0 bases, with 0 bases of the junction left unmatched. The germline CDR1 and CDR2 sequences are SGHTS and YDEGEE. This chain's CDR3 is CASRDRANYGYTF. CDR3 sequence (DNA): TGTGCCAGCAGGGACAGGGCTAACTATGGCTACACCTTC.

V usage is TRBV7-9 and J usage is TRBJ2-3, with 12 bases matching TRBD2. From germline, CDR1 is SEHNR and CDR2 FQNEAQ (reference sequence). V was clipped by 5 bases and J by 4 bases; unmatched bases: 1. The CDR3 length is 14 residues. The CDR3 protein is CASSRTSGADTQYF. CDR3 in DNA: TGTGCCAGCAGCAGGACTAGCGGGGCAGATACGCAGTATTTT.

Written as DNA, the CDR3 is TGTGCCAGCAGCACCCGGGACAGCGGGAGTGAAAAACTGTTTTTT. It specifies CASSTRDSGSEKLFF. The chain joins TRBV9 to TRBJ1-4, with TRBD1 identical over 7 bases. CDR3 length equals 15 residues. Germline V gene sequence: CDR1 SGDLS, CDR2 YYNGEE. The V and J ends lost 4 bases and 7 bases, in that order; junction bases with no gene match: 10.

Here the CDR3 DNA reads TGCGCCAGCAGCTTACGGCCCCCTGACGCGGGAGGGCCAGAGACCCAGTACTTC. This translates into CASSLRPPDAGGPETQYF. The chain couples TRBV5-1 to TRBJ2-5; 9 bases fit TRBD2. Trimming at V came to 2 bases and at J to 4 bases, leaving 15 bases not matched to a gene. The CDR3 consists of 18 residues. Germline-derived CDR1 and CDR2 are SGHRS and YFSETQ.

This clone was counted between two and nine times. The rearrangement joins TRBV5-1 to TRBJ2-1; perhaps TRBD1 as D (5 bases). Germline loops: CDR1 SGHRS, CDR2 YFSETQ. V lost 0 bases to trimming and J lost 3 bases, with 10 bases between them. This CDR3 has 15 residues. In DNA form, the CDR3 reads TGCGCCAGCAGCTTGGGAGACACAGGCTACAATGAGCAGTTCTTC. Translated, it gives CASSLGDTGYNEQFF.

V usage is TRBV5-6 and J usage is TRBJ2-1, with D unclear. The length of the CDR3 is 12 residues. CDR1 is SGHDT, CDR2 YYEEEE, per germline. Trimming stripped 7 bases from V and 9 bases from J, with 14 bases between. The CDR3 loop is CASVPRVGEQFF. CDR3 nucleotides: TGTGCCAGCGTCCCACGGGTCGGTGAGCAGTTCTTC. The variable domain in full, completed from reference TRBV5-6 and TRBJ2-1, reads DAGVTQSPTHLIKTRGQQVTLRCSPKSGHDTVSWYQQALGQGPQFIFQYYEEEERQRGNFPDRFSGHQFPNYSSELNVNALLLGDSALYLCASVPRVGEQFFGPGTRLTVL.

This chain joins TRBV7-6 and TRBJ2-3; 7 positions agree with TRBD2. Germline CDR1 and CDR2: SGHVS and FNYEAQ. The trim removed 5 bases at V and 8 bases at J, leaving 13 bases unmatched. CDR3 length: 15 amino acids. The CDR3 nucleotides read TGTGCCAGCAGCCCTAGGGCGGGGGTAGTCGGTACGCAGTATTTT. It specifies CASSPRAGVVGTQYF.